Below, 27 T cell receptor beta chains from the same sample are listed, as sequenced in a study of T-cell memory formation after mild COVID-19. MiXCR was run by TCRdb on the 5' RACE reads, yielding one entry per CDR3 protein. The sample consists of under 250,000 distinct CDR3 sequences, more than 25% of them appearing once. Input material: PBMCs or a T cell subset sorted from them (not recorded which). The receptors derive from an adult woman who had mild COVID-19 (a few samples of this study predate the infection). Cell type and time point are not known.

This chain links TRBV6-6 with TRBJ2-7; perhaps TRBD1 as D (6 bases). Trimming removed 3 bases from V and 0 bases from J, with 12 bases in between. Germline V gives CDR1 MNHNY, CDR2 SVGAGI (reference sequence). This CDR3 has 15 residues. CDR3 region: CASSYWQDSSYEQYF. The CDR3 bases are TGTGCCAGCAGTTATTGGCAGGACAGCTCCTACGAGCAGTACTTC.

This clonotype was seen repeatedly, ten times or more. The rearrangement uses TRBV10-3 and TRBJ2-3; possible D gene TRBD1, 6 bases. Trimming shortened V by 11 bases and J by 2 bases, and 14 bases separated the two germline ends. The CDR3 length is 13 residues. Germline values: CDR1 ENHRY, CDR2 SYGVKD. The CDR3: CAGRDTHTDTQYF. The CDR3 DNA is TGTGCCGGCCGGGACACCCACACAGATACGCAGTATTTT.

The rearrangement links TRBV18 to TRBJ2-7, with 14 nucleotides matching TRBD2. The V segment lost 3 bases and the J segment 2 bases; nucleotides outside the gene matches: 6. Germline values: CDR1 KGHSH, CDR2 LQKENI. This CDR3 comprises 17 residues. For the CDR3, the DNA is TGTGCCAGCTCACCGGGAACGACTAGCGGGAGGGCCTACGAGCAGTACTTC. Amino acids: CASSPGTTSGRAYEQYF.

The chain has TRBV5-4 and TRBJ2-7; 7 bases map to TRBD2. The CDR3 contains 13 residues. Germline V CDR1 and CDR2: SGHNT, YYREEE (reference sequence). V was clipped by 4 bases and J by 6 bases; unmatched bases: 7. Here the CDR3 DNA reads TGTGCCAGCAGCGTAGGACTAGTGGGCGAGCAGTACTTC. Translating gives CASSVGLVGEQYF.

The V and J genes are TRBV12-3 or TRBV12-4 and TRBJ2-5; D tentatively reads TRBD1 or TRBD2 (5 bases each). The CDR3 runs to 12 residues. Between the trimmed V and J ends, which lost 4 bases and 6 bases, there was a span of 9 bases. The CDR3 here is CASSSGSQTQYF. CDR3 in DNA: TGTGCCAGCAGTTCAGGGAGTCAGACCCAGTACTTC.

The J gene is TRBJ2-1, the V gene TRBV11-2, with D possibly being TRBD2 (5 bases). Trimming removed 5 bases from V and 8 bases from J, with 10 bases in between. Germline loops: CDR1 SGHAT, CDR2 FQNNGV. There are 12 residues in the CDR3. The CDR3 here is CASSRDMDEQFF. The DNA for the CDR3 is TGTGCCAGCAGCCGGGATATGGATGAGCAGTTCTTC.

This rearrangement joins TRBV20-1 to TRBJ2-5; 8 nucleotides match TRBD1. J lost 7 bases, V lost 5 bases, and 9 bases had no gene match. The CDR3 spans 13 residues. CDR1 is DFQATT and CDR2 is SNEGSKA in the germline V gene (reference sequence). The CDR3 reads CSAEDRAPGTQYF. For the CDR3, the DNA is TGCAGTGCTGAGGACAGGGCCCCAGGGACCCAGTACTTC.

The chain links TRBV9 to TRBJ1-2; possibly TRBD1 for D (5 bases). Germline V gene lookup returns CDR1 SGDLS and CDR2 YYNGEE. The V end lost 0 bases, the J end lost 4 bases, and 16 bases lay between the germline ends. This CDR3 contains 16 residues. CDR3 bases: TGTGCCAGCAGCGTAGGCGCGGGGACGGGTTCCTATGGCTACACCTTC. Translation gives CASSVGAGTGSYGYTF.

The V gene is TRBV27, the J gene TRBJ1-4, with a possible D match to TRBD1 (5 bases). CDR3 length: 16 residues. In germline, CDR1 is MNHEY, CDR2 SMNVEV (reference sequence). Trimming shortened V by 6 bases and J by 4 bases, and 18 bases separated the two germline ends. This CDR3 reads CASRPSAGLVNEKLFF. DNA for the CDR3: TGTGCCAGCAGACCTTCAGCAGGGCTGGTTAATGAAAAACTGTTTTTT.

The J gene is TRBJ2-1, the V gene TRBV11-3, with D possibly matching TRBD2 (6 bases). V was pared by 7 bases and J by 12 bases, with 25 bases between. The CDR3 sequence is 15 residues long. Germline assignment: CDR1 SGHNT and CDR2 YENEEA. The CDR3, as DNA: TGTGCCAGCACCTACGCCTTTGGCGGGCTGGGGGGGCAGTTCTTC. It translates to CASTYAFGGLGGQFF. The full variable domain, with the rest looked up from reference TRBV11-3 and TRBJ2-1, is EAGVVQSPRYKIIEKKQPVAFWCNPISGHNTLYWYLQNLGQGPELLIRYENEEAVDDSQLPKDRFSAERLKGVDSTLKIQPAELGDSAVYLCASTYAFGGLGGQFFGPGTRLTVL.

J is TRBJ2-5 and V is TRBV7-9; a weak D match, TRBD1 (6 bases). The CDR3 has 15 amino acids. V lost 1 base and J lost 5, with 14 bases in between. Per the germline V gene, CDR1 is SEHNR and CDR2 is FQNEAQ (reference sequence). The CDR3: CASSLEQGTYETQYF. The DNA of the CDR3 is TGTGCCAGCAGCTTAGAGCAGGGGACGTACGAGACCCAGTACTTC.

The rearrangement joins TRBV7-8 to TRBJ1-5; D call uncertain. The V and J ends lost 4 bases and 7 bases respectively, with 8 bases between them. CDR1 and CDR2 (germline): SGHVS, FQNEAQ. This CDR3 comprises 12 residues. The CDR3 region is CASSSTPQPQHF. CDR3 nucleotide sequence: TGTGCCAGCAGCTCCACTCCCCAGCCCCAGCATTTT.

This chain joins TRBV6-5 and TRBJ2-1; TRBD2 is a possible D gene (6 bases). CDR3 length: 15 amino acids. V dropped 5 bases and J dropped 8 bases, with 19 bases sitting between them. Germline lookup yields CDR1 MNHEY and CDR2 SVGAGI. DNA for the CDR3: TGTGCCAGCAGTCCCGGGACTCCGGATGTCGATGAGCAGTTCTTC. Translating it yields CASSPGTPDVDEQFF.

The chain has TRBV2 and TRBJ2-5; the D gene is possibly TRBD2 (6 bases). CDR1 is SNHLY and CDR2 is FYNNEI in the germline V gene. The CDR3 consists of 15 residues. Trimming shortened V by 8 bases and J by 4 bases, and 20 bases separated the two germline ends. CDR3 sequence (DNA): TGTGCCAGCGGGTCAGGGCAGGGACTCCGAGAGACCCAGTACTTC. It translates to CASGSGQGLRETQYF. Drawing the rest from reference TRBV2 and TRBJ2-5, the complete variable domain is EPEVTQTPSHQVTQMGQEVILRCVPISNHLYFYWYRQILGQKVEFLVSFYNNEISEKSEIFDDQFSVERPDGSNFTLKIRSTKLEDSAMYFCASGSGQGLRETQYFGPGTRLLVL.

The rearrangement links TRBV11-3 to TRBJ2-1; 12 nucleotides agree with TRBD2. Germline values: CDR1 SGHNT, CDR2 YENEEA. The CDR3 contains 15 residues. With V trimmed by 5 bases and J by 4 bases, 3 bases remained unmatched. Here the CDR3 reads CASSRTSGEYNEQFF. The CDR3 DNA sequence: TGTGCCAGCAGCCGGACTAGCGGGGAATACAATGAGCAGTTCTTC.

This clonotype was seen more than once but under ten times. The rearrangement links TRBV18 to TRBJ2-1; TRBD2 agrees at 8 bases. The CDR3 spans 15 residues. The V gene's germline CDR1 is KGHSH and CDR2 LQKENI. V trimming: 2 bases; J trimming: 9 bases; junction bases outside the gene matches: 9. The CDR3 nucleotides are TGTGCCAGCTCACCAGGGAGCGGGAGCGTTGGTGAGCAGTTCTTC. This sequence encodes CASSPGSGSVGEQFF.

The chain couples TRBV11-2 to TRBJ2-7; D is perhaps TRBD1 or TRBD2 (5 bases each). V lost 5 bases to trimming and J lost 6 bases, with 14 bases between them. Per germline, CDR1 SGHAT and CDR2 FQNNGV. The CDR3 spans 13 residues. CDR3 DNA: TGTGCCAGCAGCCCGTCGGGGCCCCCCGAGCAGTACTTC. Translating it yields CASSPSGPPEQYF.

This clonotype has just a few counts. The J gene is TRBJ2-2, the V gene TRBV7-6; 8 nucleotides agree with TRBD1. Germline values: CDR1 SGHVS, CDR2 FNYEAQ. V dropped 2 bases and J dropped 4; count of bases not matched to a gene: 9. The CDR3 consists of 17 residues. CDR3 nucleotides: TGTGCCAGCAGCTTACAGGGGGCAAGGATTGGCACCGGGGAGCTGTTTTTT. It yields the protein CASSLQGARIGTGELFF.

The chain has TRBV5-1 and TRBJ2-1; TRBD2 matches at 8 bases. This CDR3 comprises 16 residues. V was pared by 0 bases and J by 3 bases, with 5 bases of the junction left unmatched. Germline V gene lookup returns CDR1 SGHRS and CDR2 YFSETQ. CDR3 DNA sequence: TGCGCCAGCAGCTTGGCAACGGCGGGGGGCTACAATGAGCAGTTCTTC. Amino acid sequence: CASSLATAGGYNEQFF.

This rearrangement joins TRBV7-2 to TRBJ2-7; TRBD2 matches 10 bases. Losses at the gene ends were 5 bases for V and 4 bases for J; bases not matched to a gene: 5. The CDR3 is 14 amino acids. From germline, CDR1 is SGHTA and CDR2 FQGNSA. CDR3 region: CASSPIAGGYEQYF. Written as DNA, the CDR3 is TGTGCCAGCAGCCCAATAGCGGGAGGATACGAGCAGTACTTC.

The chain has TRBV7-2 and TRBJ2-1; possible D gene TRBD2, 6 bases. Trimming removed 8 bases at V and 3 bases at J, with 17 bases between. Germline V gene sequence: CDR1 SGHTA, CDR2 FQGNSA. The CDR3 length is 15 residues. CDR3: CASGTSRSNYNEQFF. DNA for the CDR3: TGTGCCAGCGGCACTAGCCGGAGCAACTACAATGAGCAGTTCTTC.

This clonotype has just a few counts. This rearrangement joins TRBV6-2 or TRBV6-3 to TRBJ2-1; D uncertain. The ends were cut back, 4 bases at V and 8 bases at J, with 12 bases in the middle. Germline CDR1 MNHEY, CDR2 SVGEGT. The CDR3 contains 13 residues. CDR3 sequence (DNA): TGTGCCAGCAGTTTAAGCGTGGGTCATGAGCAGTTCTTC. Its translation is CASSLSVGHEQFF.

This clonotype has more than one count but fewer than ten. The chain combines TRBV2 with TRBJ2-6, with 7 bases that match TRBD1. Germline CDR1 reads SNHLY; CDR2 reads FYNNEI. The CDR3 sequence is 18 residues long. V trimming: 8 bases; J trimming: 0 bases; junction bases outside the gene matches: 13. The CDR3, as DNA: TGTGCCAGCCAGAACCGGGACAGCATTCTCTCTGGGGCCAACGTCCTGACTTTC. The encoded protein is CASQNRDSILSGANVLTF.

Only a few counts were recorded for this clonotype. V gene TRBV9 combines with J gene TRBJ2-1; D unclear. The V and J ends lost 0 bases and 5 bases respectively, with 9 bases between them. Germline V gives CDR1 SGDLS, CDR2 YYNGEE. The CDR3 runs 14 residues. The CDR3 sequence is CASSVDPSNNEQFF. In DNA form, the CDR3 reads TGTGCCAGCAGCGTAGATCCTTCAAACAATGAGCAGTTCTTC.

The chain is built from TRBV5-1 and TRBJ2-7, with TRBD2 as a possible D gene (6 bases). The V gene lost 3 bases and the J gene lost 3 bases, with 16 bases spanning the gap. The germline V gene has CDR1 SGHRS and CDR2 YFSETQ. The CDR3 sequence is 15 residues long. The CDR3 sequence is CASSYGTSQDYEQYF. The DNA for the CDR3 is TGCGCCAGCAGCTACGGGACTTCTCAAGACTACGAGCAGTACTTC.

This clonotype was observed a few times. This rearrangement joins TRBV6-2 or TRBV6-3 to TRBJ1-1, with D perhaps matching TRBD1 (6 bases). The V and J ends lost 3 bases and 3 bases respectively, with 17 bases between them. The germline V gene has CDR1 MNHEY and CDR2 SVGEGT. The CDR3 has 16 amino acids. Here the CDR3 DNA reads TGTGCCAGCAGTTATCGCCATCTTGAGGGGGACACTGAAGCTTTCTTT. It yields the protein CASSYRHLEGDTEAFF.

The CDR3 here is CASSFPDQETQYF. The DNA for the CDR3 is TGTGCCAGCAGCTTTCCAGACCAAGAGACCCAGTACTTC. V usage is TRBV7-9 and J usage is TRBJ2-5; no reliable D call. This CDR3 has 13 residues. Trimming shortened V by 3 bases and J by 0 bases, and 5 bases separated the two germline ends. CDR1 SEHNR and CDR2 FQNEAQ come from the germline V gene (reference sequence).